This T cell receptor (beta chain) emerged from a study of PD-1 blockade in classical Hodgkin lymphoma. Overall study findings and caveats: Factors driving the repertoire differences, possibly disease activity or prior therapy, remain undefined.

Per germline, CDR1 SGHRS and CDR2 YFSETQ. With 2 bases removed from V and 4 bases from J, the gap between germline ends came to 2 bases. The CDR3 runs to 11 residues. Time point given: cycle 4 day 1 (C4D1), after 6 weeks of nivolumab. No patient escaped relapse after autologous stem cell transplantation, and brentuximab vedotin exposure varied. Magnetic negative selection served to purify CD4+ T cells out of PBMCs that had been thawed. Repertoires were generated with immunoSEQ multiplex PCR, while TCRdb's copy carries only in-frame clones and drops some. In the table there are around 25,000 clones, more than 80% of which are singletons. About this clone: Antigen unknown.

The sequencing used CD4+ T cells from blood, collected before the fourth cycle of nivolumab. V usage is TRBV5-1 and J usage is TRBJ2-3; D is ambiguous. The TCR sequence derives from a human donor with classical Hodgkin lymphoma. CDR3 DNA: TGCGCCAGCAGCTTAGCAGATACGCAGTATTTT. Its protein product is CASSLADTQYF.